The 21 T cell receptor beta chains reported below all come from one sample, sequenced in a study of blood T cell repertoires in COVID-19. Clones were sequenced by immunoSEQ multiplex PCR, and TCRdb holds only the in-frame ones, with some missing. The data contain 150,000 to 200,000 clones, approximately 86% of them seen just once; the ten biggest clones take up roughly 6.4%. The sequenced sample was peripheral blood. The receptor set was obtained from a woman aged 40 to 50 with COVID-19, enrolled during active disease.

This chain uses TRBV5-4 with TRBJ2-3, with 10 bases aligning to TRBD2. CDR1 is SGHNT and CDR2 is YYREEE in the germline V gene (reference sequence). This CDR3 comprises 16 residues. The V segment lost 0 bases and the J segment 2 bases; nucleotides outside the gene matches: 3. This CDR3 reads CASSLALAGDTDTQYF. DNA for the CDR3: TGTGCCAGCAGCTTGGCTCTAGCGGGGGACACAGATACGCAGTATTTT.

The rearrangement joins TRBV6-4 to TRBJ2-1; 10 bases are a match to TRBD2. After removal of 2 bases from V and 13 bases from J, the junction contained 8 bases not matched to a gene. The CDR3 is 14 amino acids. Germline V gene lookup returns CDR1 MRHNA and CDR2 SNTAGT. The DNA for the CDR3 is TGTGCCAGCAGTGACGGGCTAGCGGGGGACCCCCAGTTCTTC. It codes for CASSDGLAGDPQFF.

The rearrangement links TRBV18 to TRBJ1-4; TRBD1 matches at 8 bases. This CDR3 has 14 residues. V lost 3 bases to trimming and J lost 6 bases; unmatched junction nucleotides: 3. Germline V lookup: CDR1 KGHSH, CDR2 LQKENI. CDR3 coding DNA: TGTGCCAGCTCACCTTCGGGACAGGATGAAAAACTGTTTTTT. Protein sequence: CASSPSGQDEKLFF.

This chain links TRBV6-5 with TRBJ2-1, with D maybe TRBD2 (6 bases). In germline, CDR1 is MNHEY, CDR2 SVGAGI. Trimming pared 6 bases from V and 5 bases from J, leaving 17 bases between. The CDR3 runs 15 residues. The CDR3 protein is CASSRSWRVDNEQFF. The CDR3 DNA sequence: TGTGCCAGCAGCCGGAGCTGGAGGGTGGACAATGAGCAGTTCTTC.

The chain uses TRBV27 and TRBJ2-7; TRBD1 aligns across 11 bases. This CDR3 is 14 amino acids long. Germline assignment: CDR1 MNHEY and CDR2 SMNVEV (reference sequence). V lost 5 bases to trimming and J lost 7 bases; unmatched junction nucleotides: 7. CDR3 region: CASSARDRGWEQYF. The DNA for the CDR3 is TGTGCCAGCAGTGCCCGGGACAGGGGGTGGGAGCAGTACTTC.

The chain combines TRBV15 with TRBJ2-3, with D maybe TRBD2 (5 bases). CDR3 length equals 12 residues. Trimming took 3 bases from V and 6 from J, leaving 7 bases between them. CDR1 LNHNV and CDR2 YYDKDF come from the germline V gene (reference sequence). CDR3 residues: CATSRTGDTQYF. DNA of the CDR3: TGTGCCACCAGCAGGACGGGGGATACGCAGTATTTT. The whole variable domain, remainder taken from reference TRBV15 and TRBJ2-3, is DAMVIQNPRYQVTQFGKPVTLSCSQTLNHNVMYWYQQKSSQAPKLLFHYYDKDFNNEADTPDNFQSRRPNTSFCFLDIRSPGLGDTAMYLCATSRTGDTQYFGPGTRLTVL.

The V and J genes are TRBV10-2 and TRBJ2-2; 7 bases fit TRBD2. The V segment lost 7 bases and the J segment 5 bases; nucleotides outside the gene matches: 4. The CDR3 has 13 residues. The germline gives CDR1 WSHSY, CDR2 SAAADI. Here the CDR3 reads CASIRGGTGELFF. The CDR3, as DNA: TGCGCCAGCATTAGGGGAGGGACCGGGGAGCTGTTTTTT.

This chain uses TRBV19 with TRBJ2-3, with a weak D call TRBD2 (6 bases). Germline CDR1 reads LNHDA; CDR2 reads SQIVND (reference sequence). Trimming took 3 bases from V and 0 from J, leaving 10 bases between them. The CDR3 covers 15 residues. CDR3 residues: CASSIKGLSTDTQYF. The CDR3 region has the DNA TGTGCCAGTAGTATTAAAGGACTAAGCACAGATACGCAGTATTTT.

The chain carries TRBV18 and TRBJ2-7; D perhaps matches TRBD2 (5 bases). This CDR3 contains 13 residues. Germline lookup yields CDR1 KGHSH and CDR2 LQKENI. V was shortened by 0 bases and J by 7 bases, with 10 bases between the two germline ends. The CDR3 here is CASSPPGSGEQYV. The CDR3 nucleotides are TGTGCCAGCTCACCACCAGGTTCGGGAGAGCAGTACGTC.

The rearrangement joins TRBV9 to TRBJ2-7; 14 nucleotides match TRBD2. Germline V gives CDR1 SGDLS, CDR2 YYNGEE. This CDR3 is 16 amino acids long. The V and J ends lost 3 bases and 2 bases, in that order; junction bases with no gene match: 4. In nucleotides, the CDR3 is TGTGCCAGCAGCGCCGGACTAGCGGGAGGAGCCTACGAGCAGTACTTC. Translation gives CASSAGLAGGAYEQYF.

The gene calls are TRBV6-2 or TRBV6-3 and TRBJ1-6; possible D gene TRBD1, 6 bases. CDR1 and CDR2 from the germline V gene are MNHEY and SVGEGT. Trimming stripped 4 bases from V and 7 bases from J, with 17 bases between. The CDR3 has 16 amino acids. CDR3 protein: CASSSLGRQGNSPLHF. CDR3 nucleotides: TGTGCCAGCAGTTCCTTGGGCCGCCAGGGGAATTCACCCCTCCACTTT.

The rearrangement links TRBV19 to TRBJ2-7; 9 bases fit TRBD2. Looked up from germline, CDR1 is LNHDA and CDR2 is SQIVND (reference sequence). Trimming cost V 10 bases and J 12 bases; bases outside gene matches: 16. The CDR3 totals 13 residues. The CDR3 is CATIHPAGTSLYF. CDR3 nucleotide sequence: TGTGCCACCATCCATCCTGCCGGGACTAGCTTGTACTTC.

This chain connects TRBV20-1 to TRBJ2-1; tentative D call: TRBD2 (7 bases). V was pared by 3 bases and J by 5 bases, with 14 bases between. CDR1 and CDR2 (germline): DFQATT, SNEGSKA (reference sequence). The CDR3 extends over 14 amino acids. The CDR3 spells CSASVGGHNNEQFF. CDR3 sequence (DNA): TGCAGTGCTAGTGTCGGGGGGCATAACAATGAGCAGTTCTTC.

The V and J genes are TRBV7-6 and TRBJ2-5, with D hard to call. With 5 bases removed from V and 1 base from J, the gap between germline ends came to 14 bases. Germline-derived CDR1 and CDR2 are SGHVS and FNYEAQ. The CDR3 sequence is 15 residues long. CDR3 amino acids: CASSIPPGSQETQYF. CDR3 DNA: TGTGCCAGCAGCATACCACCCGGGTCCCAAGAGACCCAGTACTTC.

This chain connects TRBV29-1 to TRBJ1-4; TRBD1 might be the D (5 bases). The V gene lost 5 bases and the J gene lost 1 base, with 8 bases spanning the gap. The CDR3 extends over 13 amino acids. The V gene's germline CDR1 is SQVTM and CDR2 ANQGSEA. CDR3: CSVQRGTNEKLFF. CDR3 nucleotides: TGCAGCGTTCAAAGGGGAACTAATGAAAAACTGTTTTTT.

The J gene is TRBJ1-2, the V gene TRBV15; 7 nucleotides align to TRBD1. The germline V gene encodes CDR1 LNHNV and CDR2 YYDKDF (reference sequence). V gave up 6 bases and J gave up 4 bases; unmatched junction bases: 8. The CDR3 runs 14 residues. CDR3 sequence: CATSQDRRGYGYTF. The CDR3 DNA is TGTGCCACCAGTCAGGACAGGAGGGGCTATGGCTACACCTTC.

The V and J genes are TRBV5-6 and TRBJ2-3; 11 nucleotides match TRBD2. The CDR3 runs 15 residues. Per the germline V gene, CDR1 is SGHDT and CDR2 is YYEEEE. Trimming at V came to 5 bases and at J to 6 bases, leaving 8 bases not matched to a gene. The CDR3 DNA is TGTGCCAGCAGAGCAAAACTAGCGGGAGTCGATACGCAGTATTTT. This sequence encodes CASRAKLAGVDTQYF.

This chain joins TRBV5-6 and TRBJ2-1, with a tentative D call TRBD2 (6 bases). CDR1 SGHDT and CDR2 YYEEEE come from the germline V gene. V was clipped by 10 bases and J by 8 bases, with 19 bases between them. This CDR3 has 13 amino acids. CDR3 bases: TGTGCCGGCGGAGGGCCTGATAGGCATGAGCAGTTCTTC. Its translation: CAGGGPDRHEQFF.

The chain links TRBV6-5 to TRBJ1-1; a weak D match, TRBD1 (5 bases). Germline V gene sequence: CDR1 MNHEY, CDR2 SVGAGI. The V and J ends lost 2 bases and 10 bases respectively, with 8 bases between them. This CDR3 region has 11 residues. The CDR3 sequence: CASSYGRGAFF. CDR3 in DNA: TGTGCCAGCAGTTACGGTAGGGGAGCTTTCTTT.

The V gene is TRBV27, the J gene TRBJ1-6, with D maybe TRBD1 (5 bases). Deletions cut 0 bases from V and 7 bases from J, with 16 bases between. Germline loops: CDR1 MNHEY, CDR2 SMNVEV (reference sequence). The CDR3 has 17 amino acids. The CDR3 protein is CASSLSGPGNLNSPLHF. DNA for the CDR3: TGTGCCAGCAGTTTATCAGGACCAGGGAATCTGAATTCACCCCTCCACTTT.

This clone was seen once. The chain employs TRBV19 and TRBJ1-3, with D unresolved. The CDR3 length is 18 residues. Trimming stripped 4 bases from V and 0 bases from J, with 19 bases between. The V gene's germline CDR1 is LNHDA and CDR2 SQIVND (reference sequence). CDR3 nucleotides: TGTGCCAGTAGTACGGGAGGGAGGAGCGCCTCCTCTGGAAACACCATATATTTT. It codes for CASSTGGRSASSGNTIYF.